This section outlines one TCR beta chain sequence together with its context. V lost 1 base and J 5 bases, leaving 11 bases between the germline ends. Germline loops: CDR1 SEHNR, CDR2 FQNEAQ (reference sequence). This CDR3 is built from 14 residues. Authors' processing steps: Estimates of nucleated cell counts were drawn from the amplification of reference gene primers. The table came from immunoSEQ multiplex PCR; TCRdb's copy has only in-frame clones and leaves some out. V, J and clone size derive from that table, while D and trimming were established from the DNA sequence. The repertoire holds some 100,000 clones, roughly 89% seen once, with around 6% in the top ten. The sample comes from a study of blood T cell repertoires in COVID-19. Turning to the study itself: COVID-19 samples from acute and convalescent phases originated in the United States, Italy and Spain. PBMCs, B-cell-depleted T cells, or T cells provided the cDNA or gDNA that made up the material.

The clonotype was recovered from a man aged 65-85 years with acute or convalescent COVID-19. The sample was peripheral blood. This chain joins TRBV7-9 and TRBJ1-1; TRBD1 is a possible D gene (6 bases). CDR3 bases: TGTGCCAGCAGCTTAGGGACAGAATCAACTGAAGCTTTCTTT. Translating gives CASSLGTESTEAFF.